A selection of T cell receptor beta chains follows, all from one sample in a study of CD8+ T cells in alopecia areata. Here immunoSEQ multiplex PCR was the method, and the copy in TCRdb shows in-frame clones only, minus some. The repertoire holds 200,000 to 250,000 clones, with around 62% as singletons. The sample consisted of CD4+ T cells sorted from blood, taken at week 0. The receptors here all came from a human donor with alopecia areata. The CDR3 runs from the conserved cysteine through the conserved F or W.

V: TRBV5-1
CDR3: CASSLAGTGIIQYF

V: TRBV28
CDR3: CASSSGGASEQFF

V: TRBV5-1
CDR3: CASSVQATYEQYF

V: TRBV19
CDR3: CASRDSVAKNIQYF

V: TRBV7-2
CDR3: CASSLGGDYGYTF

V: TRBV5-6
CDR3: CASSSPGQSPYGYTF

V: TRBV5-4
CDR3: CASSLGGLATSSYNEQFF

V: TRBV7-9
CDR3: CASSLGRSGGSETQYF

V: TRBV29-1
CDR3: CSLTTGGREAFF

V: TRBV2
CDR3: CARGTGRAEAFF